This is a list of T cell receptor beta chains from one sample in a study of T cells after yellow fever vaccination. TCRdb itself ran the 5' RACE reads through MiXCR, one entry per CDR3 protein. The table records 300,000 to 350,000 distinct CDR3 sequences, around 3.9% of them present only once. The source was PBMCs, collected 5 days after the yellow fever booster vaccination. These receptors were obtained from a man between 18 and 35 years old who received the YFV17D yellow fever vaccine. The CDR3 runs from the conserved cysteine through the conserved F or W. Each record gives: D gene, clone size, J gene, V gene, CDR3 length, CDR3 DNA, CDR3 protein. A D gene is named only where the DNA matches it firmly. For some rows the clone size is stated as once, few or many, or as a class when expanded; others skip it.

d_gene: -
abundance: -
j_gene: TRBJ2-1
v_gene: TRBV11-2
len: 14
CDR3nt: TGTGCCAGCAGCCCCTGGGCCGGGTACAATGAGCAGTTCTTC
CDR3aa: CASSPWAGYNEQFF

d_gene: -
abundance: few
j_gene: TRBJ2-1
v_gene: TRBV4-3
len: 13
CDR3nt: TGCGCCAGCAGCCAAGAGACATACAATGAGCAGTTCTTC
CDR3aa: CASSQETYNEQFF

d_gene: TRBD1
abundance: -
j_gene: TRBJ1-2
v_gene: TRBV5-1
len: 14
CDR3nt: TGCGCCAGCAGCCTGACAGGGGGAGTGTATGGCTACACCTTC
CDR3aa: CASSLTGGVYGYTF

d_gene: -
abundance: many
j_gene: TRBJ1-1
v_gene: TRBV6-5
len: 13
CDR3nt: TGTGCCAGCAGTTCAGGGGTTCGGACTGAAGCTTTCTTT
CDR3aa: CASSSGVRTEAFF

d_gene: TRBD1
abundance: few
j_gene: TRBJ2-7
v_gene: TRBV5-1
len: 13
CDR3nt: TGCGCCAGCAGCTCACAGGGGGCCCACGAGCAGTACTTC
CDR3aa: CASSSQGAHEQYF

d_gene: -
abundance: many
j_gene: TRBJ2-1
v_gene: TRBV9
len: 15
CDR3nt: TGTGCCAGCAGCCGAAATACTCTAGCCTACAATGAGCAGTTCTTC
CDR3aa: CASSRNTLAYNEQFF

d_gene: -
abundance: many
j_gene: TRBJ2-1
v_gene: TRBV20-1
len: 13
CDR3nt: TGCAGTGTCGAGGGGGGGGACTACAATGAGCAGTTCTTC
CDR3aa: CSVEGGDYNEQFF

d_gene: TRBD2
abundance: -
j_gene: TRBJ2-5
v_gene: TRBV3-1
len: 15
CDR3nt: TGTGCCAGCAGCCAAGGGACTAGCGGGGTCGAGACCCAGTACTTC
CDR3aa: CASSQGTSGVETQYF

d_gene: -
abundance: many
j_gene: TRBJ1-5
v_gene: TRBV20-1
len: 13
CDR3nt: TGCAGTGGTAGGAGGGGCGGGGCAAGGCCCCAGCATTTT
CDR3aa: CSGRRGGARPQHF

d_gene: TRBD2
abundance: -
j_gene: TRBJ2-3
v_gene: TRBV5-1
len: 15
CDR3nt: TGCGCCAGCAGCGGGCTCCGGGGGGGCACAGATACGCAGTATTTT
CDR3aa: CASSGLRGGTDTQYF

d_gene: -
abundance: -
j_gene: TRBJ2-3
v_gene: TRBV2
len: 14
CDR3nt: TGTGCCAGCAGTATAACTACAGGGACAGATACGCAGTATTTT
CDR3aa: CASSITTGTDTQYF

d_gene: -
abundance: -
j_gene: TRBJ1-5
v_gene: TRBV20-1
len: 15
CDR3nt: TGCAGTGCTACTACAGGGTCCGTAGGTCAGCAGCCCCAGCATTTT
CDR3aa: CSATTGSVGQQPQHF

d_gene: -
abundance: -
j_gene: TRBJ2-5
v_gene: TRBV5-1
len: 15
CDR3nt: TGCGCCAGCAGCTTGAGCCGGGCCACCAAAGAGACCCAGTACTTC
CDR3aa: CASSLSRATKETQYF

d_gene: TRBD1
abundance: many
j_gene: TRBJ1-3
v_gene: TRBV7-3
len: 13
CDR3nt: TGTGCCAGCAGCTCGGACAGGGAAAACACCATATATTTT
CDR3aa: CASSSDRENTIYF

d_gene: -
abundance: many
j_gene: TRBJ1-1
v_gene: TRBV5-1
len: 15
CDR3nt: TGCGCCAGCAGCTTCGGGTCATATGCGAACACTGAAGCTTTCTTT
CDR3aa: CASSFGSYANTEAFF

d_gene: -
abundance: few
j_gene: TRBJ2-7
v_gene: TRBV4-1
len: 13
CDR3nt: TGCGCCAGCAGCACCCGTCTCGCCTACGAGCAGTACTTC
CDR3aa: CASSTRLAYEQYF

d_gene: TRBD1
abundance: -
j_gene: TRBJ2-7
v_gene: TRBV12-5
len: 15
CDR3nt: TGTGCTAGTGGTTGGCGGACAGGGCAGTCCTACGAGCAGTACTTC
CDR3aa: CASGWRTGQSYEQYF

d_gene: -
abundance: -
j_gene: TRBJ2-4
v_gene: TRBV19
len: 14
CDR3nt: TGTGCCAGTAGTCCATTCGTTGGTATGAACATTCAGTACTTC
CDR3aa: CASSPFVGMNIQYF

d_gene: TRBD1
abundance: few
j_gene: TRBJ1-1
v_gene: TRBV5-1
len: 18
CDR3nt: TGCGCCAGCAGCTCGAGCTGGGGGGACAGGGGGTGGAACACTGAAGCTTTCTTT
CDR3aa: CASSSSWGDRGWNTEAFF

d_gene: TRBD1
abundance: -
j_gene: TRBJ1-1
v_gene: TRBV12-3/TRBV12-4
len: 15
CDR3nt: TGTGCCAGCAGTCCCGGACAGGGGAGGACCACTGAAGCTTTCTTT
CDR3aa: CASSPGQGRTTEAFF

d_gene: TRBD1
abundance: few
j_gene: TRBJ2-3
v_gene: TRBV4-3
len: 16
CDR3nt: TGCGCCAGCAGCCCGGCCGTGGGACAGACAACAGATACGCAGTATTTT
CDR3aa: CASSPAVGQTTDTQYF

d_gene: TRBD1
abundance: -
j_gene: TRBJ1-1
v_gene: TRBV4-3
len: 14
CDR3nt: TGCGCCAGCAGCCAAGAAGAGGGGGCCTGGACGACTTTCTTT
CDR3aa: CASSQEEGAWTTFF

d_gene: -
abundance: -
j_gene: TRBJ2-2
v_gene: TRBV7-7
len: 12
CDR3nt: TGTGCCAGCAGCTTGTTTTCCGGGGAGCTGTTTTTT
CDR3aa: CASSLFSGELFF

d_gene: -
abundance: many
j_gene: TRBJ1-5
v_gene: TRBV20-1
len: 14
CDR3nt: TGCAGTGCTAGAGTAACGGGGATAGGTCAGCCCCAGCATTTT
CDR3aa: CSARVTGIGQPQHF

d_gene: TRBD1
abundance: -
j_gene: TRBJ1-5
v_gene: TRBV5-6
len: 17
CDR3nt: TGTGCCAGCAGTTCGGACAGGGGGCTAGGTGGCAATCAGCCCCAGCATTTT
CDR3aa: CASSSDRGLGGNQPQHF

d_gene: -
abundance: few
j_gene: TRBJ1-1
v_gene: TRBV5-4
len: 12
CDR3nt: TGTGCCAGCAGCCTCGCGGGAGTTTCAGCTTTCTTT
CDR3aa: CASSLAGVSAFF

d_gene: -
abundance: many
j_gene: TRBJ2-3
v_gene: TRBV20-1
len: 13
CDR3nt: TGCAGTGCTAGAGACCTGCCGACAGATACGCAGTATTTT
CDR3aa: CSARDLPTDTQYF

d_gene: -
abundance: few
j_gene: TRBJ1-6
v_gene: TRBV5-5
len: 13
CDR3nt: TGTGCCAGCTATACCACAGGGAATTCACCCCTCCACTTT
CDR3aa: CASYTTGNSPLHF

d_gene: -
abundance: -
j_gene: TRBJ2-2
v_gene: TRBV7-7
len: 14
CDR3nt: TGTGCCAGCGGACAGATAGCGAACACCGGGGAGCTGTTTTTT
CDR3aa: CASGQIANTGELFF

d_gene: -
abundance: -
j_gene: TRBJ2-7
v_gene: TRBV5-1
len: 15
CDR3nt: TGCGCCAGCAGCTTGTCCGGACTACTCTCCTACGAGCAGTACTTC
CDR3aa: CASSLSGLLSYEQYF

d_gene: -
abundance: few
j_gene: TRBJ1-2
v_gene: TRBV12-3/TRBV12-4
len: 13
CDR3nt: TGTGCCAGCAGTTGGAACCTGTTCTATGGCTACACCTTC
CDR3aa: CASSWNLFYGYTF

d_gene: TRBD1
abundance: -
j_gene: TRBJ1-4
v_gene: TRBV7-8
len: 15
CDR3nt: TGTGCCAGCAGCGTCCAGGGGGGTGGTCTTGGAAAACTGTTTTTT
CDR3aa: CASSVQGGGLGKLFF

d_gene: TRBD1
abundance: many
j_gene: TRBJ2-4
v_gene: TRBV6-5
len: 16
CDR3nt: TGTGCCAGCAGTTACGGACAGGGGAGAGCCAAAAACATTCAGTACTTC
CDR3aa: CASSYGQGRAKNIQYF

d_gene: -
abundance: many
j_gene: TRBJ2-5
v_gene: TRBV5-1
len: 14
CDR3nt: TGCGCCAGCAGCTTTTCTAGGACCCAAGAGACCCAGTACTTC
CDR3aa: CASSFSRTQETQYF

d_gene: -
abundance: many
j_gene: TRBJ2-3
v_gene: TRBV20-1
len: 15
CDR3nt: TGCAGTGCGGGGTCCGGACTTTCTAGCACAGATACGCAGTATTTT
CDR3aa: CSAGSGLSSTDTQYF

d_gene: TRBD2
abundance: many
j_gene: TRBJ2-7
v_gene: TRBV10-3
len: 14
CDR3nt: TGTGCCATCTCCGCGGGGGGGTTTTACTACGAGCAGTACTTC
CDR3aa: CAISAGGFYYEQYF

d_gene: -
abundance: many
j_gene: TRBJ2-2
v_gene: TRBV11-3
len: 14
CDR3nt: TGTGCCAGCTCCCAGGGGTTGTACACCGGGGAGCTGTTTTTT
CDR3aa: CASSQGLYTGELFF

d_gene: TRBD2
abundance: -
j_gene: TRBJ2-5
v_gene: TRBV29-1
len: 15
CDR3nt: TGCAGCGTTGATCTATCGGGGGGTCCGCGGGAGACCCAGTACTTC
CDR3aa: CSVDLSGGPRETQYF

d_gene: -
abundance: few
j_gene: TRBJ2-2
v_gene: TRBV13
len: 14
CDR3nt: TGTGCCAGCAGCTTGGAGGTCCGCACCGGGGAGCTGTTTTTT
CDR3aa: CASSLEVRTGELFF

d_gene: -
abundance: few
j_gene: TRBJ2-4
v_gene: TRBV7-9
len: 14
CDR3nt: TGTGCCAGCAGCTTAGATGAGTGGGGAAGCATTCAGTACTTC
CDR3aa: CASSLDEWGSIQYF

d_gene: -
abundance: -
j_gene: TRBJ1-5
v_gene: TRBV6-2/TRBV6-3
len: 16
CDR3nt: TGTGCCAGCAGTTACTCACCCCACCTAAGCAATCAGCCCCAGCATTTT
CDR3aa: CASSYSPHLSNQPQHF

d_gene: TRBD1
abundance: -
j_gene: TRBJ2-3
v_gene: TRBV5-1
len: 15
CDR3nt: TGCGCCAGCAGCTTGGAGGGGGCTAGCACAGATACGCAGTATTTT
CDR3aa: CASSLEGASTDTQYF

d_gene: -
abundance: few
j_gene: TRBJ2-1
v_gene: TRBV18
len: 16
CDR3nt: TGTGCCAGCTCCGAGAGGGGAAATTCTGGTGTCGGCGTAAAGTTCTTC
CDR3aa: CASSERGNSGVGVKFF

d_gene: -
abundance: few
j_gene: TRBJ1-5
v_gene: TRBV5-5
len: 18
CDR3nt: TGTGCCAGCAGCGGTGGCCGGGCAGCAAAGGGACGGGATCAGCCCCAGCATTTT
CDR3aa: CASSGGRAAKGRDQPQHF

d_gene: TRBD1
abundance: few
j_gene: TRBJ2-7
v_gene: TRBV6-5
len: 13
CDR3nt: TGTGCCAGCAACCCCGGGACAGGGGGCGAGCAGTACTTC
CDR3aa: CASNPGTGGEQYF

d_gene: TRBD2
abundance: few
j_gene: TRBJ2-3
v_gene: TRBV6-5
len: 17
CDR3nt: TGTGCCAGCAGGGGCAATCTAGCGGGGGTTAACACAGATACGCAGTATTTT
CDR3aa: CASRGNLAGVNTDTQYF

d_gene: -
abundance: many
j_gene: TRBJ2-3
v_gene: TRBV5-1
len: 14
CDR3nt: TGTGCCAGCAGTTTTGGCGGGCTCACAGATACGCAGTATTTT
CDR3aa: CASSFGGLTDTQYF

d_gene: TRBD2
abundance: -
j_gene: TRBJ2-5
v_gene: TRBV27
len: 17
CDR3nt: TGTGCCAGCAGTTTATATTCTAGCGGGGGCGGGGGAGAGACCCAGTACTTC
CDR3aa: CASSLYSSGGGGETQYF

d_gene: TRBD2
abundance: many
j_gene: TRBJ2-2
v_gene: TRBV4-2
len: 17
CDR3nt: TGTGCCAGCAGCCAACCCCTAGCGGGGGGCCGCACCGGGGAGCTGTTTTTT
CDR3aa: CASSQPLAGGRTGELFF